The clone carrying this T cell receptor (beta chain) was counted once. These data are taken from a study of CD8 T cells in Susac syndrome. While CD8+ and CD4+ T cells were isolated negatively, TEMRA cells were enriched by FACS. Reverse transcription used roughly 0.5 to 1 ug RNA and random hexamers. TCR beta CDR3 was amplified by immunoSEQ covering 54 Vbeta and 13 Jbeta. TCRdb processed the immunoSEQ multiplex PCR reads anew with MiXCR; each CDR3 protein has one entry. This repertoire shows more than 100,000 distinct CDR3 sequences, 90% to 95% found once; its top ten account for around 0.12%. Trimming took 6 bases from V and 9 from J; bases not matched to a gene: 4. Germline CDR1 reads SNHLY; CDR2 reads FYNNEI. This CDR3 comprises 11 residues.

Sequenced: CD4+ T cells from PBMCs. The source of this sequence is a human donor in good health. The chain uses TRBV2 and TRBJ1-1; TRBD1 matches 7 bases. CDR3 region: CASSLTGKAFF. The CDR3 DNA follows: TGTGCCAGCAGCTTGACAGGGAAAGCTTTCTTT.